One and the same sample provided the 24 T cell receptor beta chains below, sequenced in a study of blood T cell repertoires in COVID-19. Some clones are missing from TCRdb's copy, which holds only in-frame ones; the method was immunoSEQ multiplex PCR. This sample has some 400,000 clones, with roughly nine tenths found just once. The sample consisted of PBMCs or T cells enriched from blood (not recorded which). The receptors stem from a woman aged 40 to 50 who had been exposed to COVID-19.

CDR3 region: CASSVGGQYFGYTF. DNA of the CDR3: TGTGCCAGCAGTGTAGGGGGACAGTACTTTGGCTACACCTTC. The gene calls are TRBV2 and TRBJ1-2, with TRBD1 identical over 7 bases. The CDR3 is made up of 14 amino acids. Germline CDR1 reads SNHLY; CDR2 reads FYNNEI. With 4 bases clipped from V and 7 bases from J, the junction kept 9 bases outside the gene matches. Full variable domain (missing parts from reference TRBV2 and TRBJ1-2): EPEVTQTPSHQVTQMGQEVILRCVPISNHLYFYWYRQILGQKVEFLVSFYNNEISEKSEIFDDQFSVERPDGSNFTLKIRSTKLEDSAMYFCASSVGGQYFGYTFGSGTRLTVV.

The chain joins TRBV18 to TRBJ2-5; 10 nucleotides line up with TRBD2. CDR1 is KGHSH and CDR2 is LQKENI in the germline V gene. J was trimmed by 3 bases and V by 2 bases; bases with no gene match: 0. This CDR3 spans 14 amino acids. The DNA of the CDR3 is TGTGCCAGCTCACCAACTAGCGGGGAAGAGACCCAGTACTTC. This encodes CASSPTSGEETQYF.

This clone was recorded a few times. The rearrangement links TRBV4-1 to TRBJ2-7; D might be TRBD2 (5 bases). The ends were cut back, 5 bases at V and 1 base at J, with 12 bases in the middle. This CDR3 has 14 amino acids. Germline V gene sequence: CDR1 MGHRA, CDR2 YSYEKL. CDR3 bases: TGCGCCAGCAGCTACGGGGAAATATCCTACGAGCAGTACTTC. As protein: CASSYGEISYEQYF.

V and J are TRBV19 and TRBJ2-7, with a weak D call TRBD2 (5 bases). CDR3 length equals 14 residues. Germline-derived CDR1 and CDR2 are LNHDA and SQIVND (reference sequence). V was shortened by 3 bases and J by 2 bases, with 11 bases between the two germline ends. Written as DNA, the CDR3 is TGTGCCAGTAGTATGGACTGGCCCCCCTACGAGCAGTACTTC. This codes for CASSMDWPPYEQYF.

This chain links TRBV5-1 with TRBJ2-2, with 11 bases aligning to TRBD2. The germline gives CDR1 SGHRS, CDR2 YFSETQ. J was trimmed by 5 bases and V by 0 bases; bases with no gene match: 9. This CDR3 region has 18 residues. CDR3 in DNA: TGCGCCAGCAGCTTGGGACTAGCGGGGCCGTGGGGGACCGGGGAGCTGTTTTTT. It codes for CASSLGLAGPWGTGELFF.

The chain employs TRBV7-2 and TRBJ1-2, with D perhaps TRBD1 (5 bases). Trimming pared 5 bases from V and 2 bases from J, leaving 12 bases between. This CDR3 contains 14 residues. Germline assignment: CDR1 SGHTA and CDR2 FQGNSA. The CDR3 region is CASSAGLTNYGYTF. CDR3 DNA sequence: TGTGCCAGCAGCGCGGGACTGACGAACTATGGCTACACCTTC.

CDR3: CASSPRDSAYGYTF. Here the CDR3 DNA reads TGTGCCAGCAGCCCCAGGGACAGCGCGTACGGCTACACCTTC. This chain links TRBV7-8 with TRBJ1-2, with 7 bases aligning to TRBD1. Germline CDR1 is SGHVS and CDR2 is FQNEAQ. After removal of 5 bases from V and 8 bases from J, the junction contained 11 bases not matched to a gene. The CDR3 runs to 14 residues.

Here the CDR3 reads CATPPRPYQETQYF. Written as DNA, the CDR3 is TGTGCCACCCCTCCGAGGCCCTACCAAGAGACCCAGTACTTC. The chain employs TRBV24-1 and TRBJ2-5, with unresolved D. This CDR3 spans 14 amino acids. CDR1 is KGHDR, CDR2 SFDVKD, per germline. Trimming shortened V by 9 bases and J by 0 bases, and 13 bases separated the two germline ends.

This chain uses TRBV5-4 with TRBJ1-1, with TRBD1 matching over 8 bases. The V segment lost 4 bases and the J segment 0 bases; nucleotides outside the gene matches: 11. The CDR3 runs 17 residues. Germline CDR1 SGHNT, CDR2 YYREEE (reference sequence). The CDR3 sequence is CASSQGQGAPMNTEAFF. DNA of the CDR3: TGTGCCAGCAGCCAAGGACAGGGCGCTCCTATGAACACTGAAGCTTTCTTT.

The chain carries TRBV27 and TRBJ1-1; TRBD1 aligns across 9 bases. The junction had 5 bases not matched to a gene; V was cut back by 5 bases and J by 1 base. The CDR3 totals 15 residues. The germline gives CDR1 MNHEY, CDR2 SMNVEV (reference sequence). The CDR3 is CASSLYRGQNTEAFF. As DNA, the CDR3 is TGTGCCAGCAGTCTTTACAGGGGGCAGAACACTGAAGCTTTCTTT.

V is TRBV5-8 and J is TRBJ1-2, with D tentatively TRBD1 (6 bases). The CDR3 is 14 residues long. From germline, CDR1 is SGHTS and CDR2 YDEGEE. Trimming left V 1 base short and J 4 bases short, with 11 bases between. The CDR3 sequence: CASSLIQGFYGYTF. Here the CDR3 DNA reads TGTGCCAGCAGCTTGATCCAGGGGTTCTATGGCTACACCTTC.

CDR3 DNA: TGCGCCAGCGGCCAAACGGGAGCGGGGACAGATACGCAGTATTTT. Encoded protein: CASGQTGAGTDTQYF. The V call is TRBV10-1, the J call TRBJ2-3; the match to TRBD2 covers 7 bases. CDR1 WNHNN and CDR2 SYGVQD come from the germline V gene (reference sequence). The CDR3 is 15 amino acids. The ends lost 8 bases at V and 3 bases at J; junction bases unmatched: 11.

In this sample, this clone turned up a few times. CDR3 loop: CASRRTANTEAFF. The CDR3 DNA reads TGCGCCAGCAGAAGGACAGCGAACACTGAAGCTTTCTTT. The chain links TRBV10-1 to TRBJ1-1, with D tentatively TRBD1 (6 bases). The CDR3 consists of 13 residues. Germline V gives CDR1 WNHNN, CDR2 SYGVQD (reference sequence). Trimming shortened V by 6 bases and J by 1 base, and 9 bases separated the two germline ends.

A note on this clone: One end of the junction fails to match germline, which may point to a read error. The V call is TRBV3-1 (or the pseudogene TRBV3-2), the J call TRBJ1-6, with 7 bases matching TRBD1. The CDR3 spans 15 residues. Germline values: CDR1 LGHDT, CDR2 YNNKEL (reference sequence). This chain's CDR3 is CASTKSETGHSPLHF. CDR3 nucleotide sequence: TGTGCGAGCACCAAGTCCGAGACAGGGCATTCACCCCTCCACTTT.

This clone occurred once. The genes are TRBV6-5 and TRBJ2-1; 14 bases are a match to TRBD2. The CDR3 covers 13 residues. Unmatched junction bases numbered 3, after V lost 8 bases and J lost 9 bases. Germline CDR1 MNHEY, CDR2 SVGAGI. Written as DNA, the CDR3 is TGTGCCAGCGGACTAGCGGGAGGTCTTGAGCAGTTCTTC. Translation: CASGLAGGLEQFF.

The chain recombines TRBV7-2 with TRBJ1-2, with D tentatively TRBD1 (5 bases). The CDR3 loop spans 15 amino acids. Germline-derived CDR1 and CDR2 are SGHTA and FQGNSA. V was trimmed by 5 bases and J by 4 bases, leaving 17 bases between them. CDR3 in amino acids: CASSPDGGRGYGYTF. DNA of the CDR3: TGTGCCAGCAGCCCGGACGGGGGACGGGGCTATGGCTACACCTTC.

V and J are TRBV18 and TRBJ2-1; a possible D gene is TRBD1 (6 bases). V lost 6 bases and J 2 bases, leaving 11 bases between the germline ends. CDR3 length equals 14 residues. CDR1 KGHSH and CDR2 LQKENI come from the germline V gene. The CDR3 region is CASSHTGTYNEQFF. CDR3 coding DNA: TGTGCCAGCTCCCACACAGGGACCTACAATGAGCAGTTCTTC.

This clone was seen only once. The chain links TRBV18 to TRBJ2-1; possibly TRBD1 for D (5 bases). Trimming removed 6 bases at V and 9 bases at J, with 12 bases between. This CDR3 contains 12 residues. CDR1 KGHSH and CDR2 LQKENI come from the germline V gene. DNA of the CDR3: TGTGCCAGCTCGTCCCAGGGTGCTGAGCAGTTCTTC. This translates into CASSSQGAEQFF.

This chain connects TRBV11-3 to TRBJ2-3, with D possibly TRBD2 on 5 matching bases. With 2 bases removed from V and 0 bases from J, the gap between germline ends came to 15 bases. The CDR3 length is 17 residues. The germline V gene encodes CDR1 SGHNT and CDR2 YENEEA. CDR3 sequence (DNA): TGTGCCAGCAGCTTACTCCGGACTGTTACTAGCACAGATACGCAGTATTTT. It translates to CASSLLRTVTSTDTQYF. Supplemented by reference TRBV11-3 and TRBJ2-3, the full variable domain reads EAGVVQSPRYKIIEKKQPVAFWCNPISGHNTLYWYLQNLGQGPELLIRYENEEAVDDSQLPKDRFSAERLKGVDSTLKIQPAELGDSAVYLCASSLLRTVTSTDTQYFGPGTRLTVL.

This chain uses TRBV20-1 with TRBJ2-7; 8 bases agree with TRBD1. CDR1 and CDR2 from the germline V gene are DFQATT and SNEGSKA (reference sequence). J was trimmed by 2 bases and V by 3 bases; bases with no gene match: 12. This CDR3 is 16 amino acids long. Here the CDR3 reads CSASSVKQGVAYEQYF. For the CDR3, the DNA is TGCAGTGCTAGTTCGGTGAAACAGGGGGTTGCCTACGAGCAGTACTTC.

This chain joins TRBV7-2 and TRBJ2-7, with 12 positions matching TRBD2. The CDR3 extends over 15 amino acids. V trimming: 4 bases; J trimming: 6 bases; junction bases outside the gene matches: 7. Germline V CDR1 and CDR2: SGHTA, FQGNSA. CDR3 sequence (DNA): TGTGCCAGCAGCTCCCGGACTAGCGGGGACCGCGAGCAGTACTTC. It yields the protein CASSSRTSGDREQYF.

V gene TRBV3-1 (or the pseudogene TRBV3-2) combines with J gene TRBJ2-5, with 9 bases aligning to TRBD2. This CDR3 is built from 15 residues. CDR1 LGHDT and CDR2 YNNKEL come from the germline V gene (reference sequence). After removal of 1 base from V and 5 bases from J, the junction contained 5 bases not matched to a gene. CDR3 loop: CASSQARGGAETQYF. The CDR3 nucleotides are TGTGCCAGCAGCCAAGCTCGCGGGGGGGCGGAGACCCAGTACTTC.

This clone was counted a single time. The junction departs from the called germline gene at one end, perhaps through a read error. This chain connects TRBV18 to TRBJ1-3, with unresolved D. The length of the CDR3 is 14 residues. Germline loops: CDR1 KGHSH, CDR2 LQKENI. The CDR3: CASSPAGSRNTIYF. CDR3 nucleotide sequence: TGTGCCAGCTCACCAGCGGGCTCTAGAAACACCATATATTTT.

This chain connects TRBV3-1 (or the pseudogene TRBV3-2) to TRBJ2-7; 9 nucleotides match TRBD2. CDR3 length equals 15 residues. CDR1 and CDR2 from the germline V gene are LGHDT and YNNKEL (reference sequence). V lost 3 bases to trimming and J lost 5 bases; unmatched junction nucleotides: 8. The CDR3 loop is CASSQQPGLAHEQYF. CDR3 nucleotide sequence: TGTGCCAGCAGCCAGCAACCGGGACTAGCACACGAGCAGTACTTC.